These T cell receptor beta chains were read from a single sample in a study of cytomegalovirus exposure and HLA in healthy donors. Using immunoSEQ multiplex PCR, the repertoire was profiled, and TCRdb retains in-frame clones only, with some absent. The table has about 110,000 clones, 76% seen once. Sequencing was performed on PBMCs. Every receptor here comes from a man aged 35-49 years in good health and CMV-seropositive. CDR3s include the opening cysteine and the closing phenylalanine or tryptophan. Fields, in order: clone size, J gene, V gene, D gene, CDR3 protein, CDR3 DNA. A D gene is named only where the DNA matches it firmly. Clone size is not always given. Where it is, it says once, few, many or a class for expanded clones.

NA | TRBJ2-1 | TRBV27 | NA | CASSSAKRVGEQFF | TGTGCCAGCAGTTCCGCCAAGAGGGTGGGTGAGCAGTTCTTC
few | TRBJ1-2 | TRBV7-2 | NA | CASSLSRRDYGYTF | TGTGCCAGCAGCTTATCCCGCAGGGACTATGGCTACACCTTC
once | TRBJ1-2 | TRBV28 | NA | CASSLTGQGYGYTF | TGTGCCAGCAGTCTCACCGGCCAGGGCTATGGCTACACCTTC
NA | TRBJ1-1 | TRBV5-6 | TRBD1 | CASSLGGTGANTEAFF | TGTGCCAGCAGCTTGGGAGGGACAGGGGCGAACACTGAAGCTTTCTTT
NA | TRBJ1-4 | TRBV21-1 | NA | CARGSGQDNEKLFF | TGTGCCAGGGGGTCGGGACAGGATAATGAAAAACTGTTTTTT
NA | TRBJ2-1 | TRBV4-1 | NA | CASSLRELSPYEQFF | TGCGCCAGCAGCCTAAGGGAGTTGTCCCCCTATGAGCAGTTCTTC
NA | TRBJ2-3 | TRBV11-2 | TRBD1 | CASSPETGVDTQYF | TGTGCCAGCAGCCCGGAAACAGGGGTAGATACGCAGTATTTT
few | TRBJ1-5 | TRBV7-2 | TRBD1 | CASSTSGGAGQPQHF | TGTGCCAGCAGCACCTCAGGGGGCGCCGGTCAGCCCCAGCATTTT
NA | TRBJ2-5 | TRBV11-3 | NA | CASRLVEETQYF | TGTGCCAGCAGACTAGTCGAAGAGACCCAGTACTTC
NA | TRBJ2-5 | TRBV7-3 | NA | CASSSTPGGTQYF | TGTGCCAGCAGCTCCACCCCGGGTGGGACCCAGTACTTC
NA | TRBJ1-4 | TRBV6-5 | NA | CASSYDSNEKLFF | TGTGCCAGCAGTTACGACAGCAATGAAAAACTGTTTTTT
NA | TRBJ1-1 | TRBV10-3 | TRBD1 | CATQQGLGTEAFF | TGTGCCACCCAACAGGGGTTGGGCACTGAAGCTTTCTTT
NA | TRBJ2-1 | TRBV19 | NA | CASSISGPSSYNEQFF | TGTGCCAGTAGTATCTCTGGGCCCAGCTCCTACAATGAGCAGTTCTTC
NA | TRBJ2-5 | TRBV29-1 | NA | CSVEDLYGTPKGETQYF | TGCAGCGTTGAAGATCTGTACGGGACACCGAAGGGAGAGACCCAGTACTTC
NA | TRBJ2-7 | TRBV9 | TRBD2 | CASSVGTSGYEQYF | TGTGCCAGCAGCGTAGGGACTAGCGGTTACGAGCAGTACTTC
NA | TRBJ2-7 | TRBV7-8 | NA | CASSGGAGRYEQYF | TGTGCCAGCAGCGGGGGGGCAGGGAGATACGAGCAGTACTTC
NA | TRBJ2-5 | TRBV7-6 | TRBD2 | CASSSRLAGLQETQYF | TGTGCCAGCAGCTCGAGACTAGCGGGACTACAAGAGACCCAGTACTTC
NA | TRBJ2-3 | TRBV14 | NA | CASSQRLDNTDTQYF | TGTGCCAGCAGCCAAAGGCTCGACAACACAGATACGCAGTATTTT
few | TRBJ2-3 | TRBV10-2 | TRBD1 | CATGQGTDTQYF | TGCGCCACCGGACAGGGCACAGATACGCAGTATTTT
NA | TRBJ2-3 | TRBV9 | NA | CASRPGGGTDTQYF | TGTGCCAGCAGGCCCGGCGGGGGCACAGATACGCAGTATTTT
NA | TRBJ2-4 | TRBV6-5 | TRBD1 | CASSPGQGENSQYF | TGTGCCAGCAGTCCGGGGCAGGGGGAAAACAGTCAGTACTTC
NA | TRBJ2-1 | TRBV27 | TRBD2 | CASSLSWAGVGYNEQFF | TGTGCCAGCAGTTTATCGTGGGCGGGAGTAGGATACAATGAGCAGTTCTTC
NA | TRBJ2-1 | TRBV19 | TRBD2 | CASSIGTRSVNEQFF | TGTGCCAGTAGTATCGGGACTAGATCCGTCAATGAGCAGTTCTTC